Below are 19 T cell receptor beta chains sequenced from a single sample in a study of CD8 T cells in Susac syndrome. RNA amounts of roughly 0.45 to 1 ug underwent reverse transcription with random hexamers. TCRdb re-derived calls from the immunoSEQ multiplex PCR reads in MiXCR, one entry per CDR3 protein. Of about 180,000 distinct CDR3 sequences listed, approximately 95% are singletons. Specimen: CD4+ T cells from PBMCs. The receptors originated from a human donor with Susac syndrome.

The chain uses TRBV29-1 and TRBJ2-1; unclear D gene. V lost 1 base and J 7 bases, leaving 11 bases between the germline ends. Germline loops: CDR1 SQVTM, CDR2 ANQGSEA. This CDR3 is built from 13 residues. The CDR3, as DNA: TGCAGCGTTGAAGGGGCAGGCCGTAATGAGCAGTTCTTC. Translated, it gives CSVEGAGRNEQFF.

The chain couples TRBV29-1 to TRBJ2-2; TRBD1 is a possible D gene (6 bases). CDR1 and CDR2 from the germline V gene are SQVTM and ANQGSEA. The CDR3 length is 13 residues. V lost 7 bases and J 2 bases, leaving 11 bases between the germline ends. The CDR3 bases are TGCAGCGGGGGACAACAAAACACCGGGGAGCTGTTTTTT. As protein: CSGGQQNTGELFF.

This chain connects TRBV20-1 to TRBJ2-4; D might be TRBD2 (7 bases). The CDR3 contains 16 residues. CDR1 is DFQATT, CDR2 SNEGSKA, per germline (reference sequence). The V end lost 6 bases, the J end lost 2 bases, and 20 bases lay between the germline ends. CDR3 sequence reads: CSALGGRESTKNIQYF. The CDR3 DNA follows: TGCAGTGCCCTCGGGGGGCGGGAATCGACCAAAAACATTCAGTACTTC.

CDR3 protein: CSVEDEPGQGAETQYF. The CDR3 region has the DNA TGCAGCGTTGAAGATGAACCGGGACAGGGAGCCGAGACCCAGTACTTC. J is TRBJ2-5 and V is TRBV29-1, with 9 bases identical to TRBD1. The CDR3 covers 16 residues. After removal of 0 bases from V and 5 bases from J, the junction contained 10 bases not matched to a gene. Germline V gene lookup returns CDR1 SQVTM and CDR2 ANQGSEA.

V usage is TRBV18 and J usage is TRBJ1-2; D remains unclear. The CDR3 has 14 amino acids. Between the trimmed V and J ends, which lost 5 bases and 2 bases, there was a span of 12 bases. CDR1 is KGHSH and CDR2 is LQKENI in the germline V gene. The CDR3 DNA sequence: TGTGCCAGCTCATCGCAGGAGTCCAACTATGGCTACACCTTC. It is translated as CASSSQESNYGYTF. Based on the CDR3 plus reference TRBV18 and TRBJ1-2, the full variable domain is NAGVMQNPRHLVRRRGQEARLRCSPMKGHSHVYWYRQLPEEGLKFMVYLQKENIIDESGMPKERFSAEFPKEGPSILRIQQVVRGDSAAYFCASSSQESNYGYTFGSGTRLTVV.

The V gene is TRBV7-8, the J gene TRBJ2-1; possible D gene TRBD2, 5 bases. The germline CDR1 and CDR2 sequences are SGHVS and FQNEAQ. This CDR3 is 15 amino acids long. Trimming removed 1 base at V and 1 base at J, with 8 bases between. The CDR3: CASSLGGRSYNEQFF. CDR3 sequence (DNA): TGTGCCAGCAGCTTAGGTGGGAGATCCTACAATGAGCAGTTCTTC.

The CDR3 sequence is CASSLAVTGNKHF. Here the CDR3 DNA reads TGTGCCAGCAGCTTAGCAGTTACCGGGAACAAGCATTTT. This chain links TRBV7-2 with TRBJ1-5; no clear D gene. V was shortened by 0 bases and J by 14 bases, with 14 bases between the two germline ends. Germline CDR1 is SGHTA and CDR2 is FQGNSA. The CDR3 is made up of 13 amino acids.

The J gene is TRBJ1-5, the V gene TRBV18, with D hard to call. Germline CDR1 is KGHSH and CDR2 is LQKENI. Trimming cost V 2 bases and J 5 bases, with 7 bases left between them. The CDR3 length is 13 residues. CDR3 sequence reads: CASSPYEDQPQHF. The CDR3 region has the DNA TGTGCCAGCTCACCATACGAAGATCAGCCCCAGCATTTT.

This sequence joins TRBV6-2 or TRBV6-3 and TRBJ1-4; D not certain. CDR3 length: 14 residues. The V gene's germline CDR1 is MNHEY and CDR2 SVGEGT. Trimming pared 2 bases from V and 10 bases from J, leaving 14 bases between. In DNA form, the CDR3 reads TGTGCCAGCAGTTACGCTTCAGAAACCGGAAAACTGTTTTTT. This gives the protein CASSYASETGKLFF.

This clonotype was observed a few times. This chain joins TRBV29-1 and TRBJ1-1; D remains unclear. The V end lost 4 bases, the J end lost 0 bases, and 6 bases lay between the germline ends. In germline, CDR1 is SQVTM, CDR2 ANQGSEA. The CDR3 consists of 12 residues. The CDR3 coding sequence is TGCAGCGTTGGTGGCATGAACACTGAAGCTTTCTTT. Translating it yields CSVGGMNTEAFF.

The genes are TRBV12-3 or TRBV12-4 and TRBJ2-5; 12 bases align to TRBD2. This CDR3 comprises 17 residues. J gave up 5 bases and V 5 bases, and 12 bases lay outside the gene matches. Here the CDR3 reads CASSRIGLAGSFETQYF. CDR3 sequence (DNA): TGTGCCAGCAGTCGGATCGGACTAGCGGGATCCTTCGAGACCCAGTACTTC.

This clonotype has just a few counts. At one boundary the junction diverges from the germline segment, which might be a read error. This chain uses TRBV4-3 with TRBJ1-5, with D uncertain. Germline V gene data show CDR1 as LGHNA and CDR2 as YSLEER. The CDR3 has 13 residues. The DNA of the CDR3 is TGCGCCAGTAGCCCAACGACCCAACAGCCCCAGCATTTT. Protein: CASSPTTQQPQHF.

The chain has TRBV20-1 and TRBJ2-5, with TRBD1 matching over 7 bases. V dropped 3 bases and J dropped 4; count of bases not matched to a gene: 5. Germline CDR1 reads DFQATT; CDR2 reads SNEGSKA (reference sequence). The CDR3 loop spans 13 amino acids. The CDR3 spells CSASRGIGETQYF. DNA for the CDR3: TGCAGTGCTAGCAGGGGGATTGGAGAGACCCAGTACTTC.

The chain joins TRBV7-2 to TRBJ2-3, with TRBD1 as a possible D gene (5 bases). Germline CDR1 and CDR2: SGHTA and FQGNSA. Trimming left V 6 bases short and J 1 base short, with 17 bases between. This CDR3 is 16 amino acids long. The CDR3: CASRQNQGKGTDTQYF. DNA for the CDR3: TGTGCCAGCAGACAGAATCAGGGTAAAGGCACAGATACGCAGTATTTT.

The table lists this clonotype with a few counts. The V call is TRBV6-2 or TRBV6-3, the J call TRBJ2-3, with 8 bases fitting TRBD1. The CDR3 is made up of 15 amino acids. Per germline, CDR1 MNHEY and CDR2 SVGEGT. V was pared by 4 bases and J by 1 base, with 4 bases of the junction left unmatched. The CDR3 spells CASSSRTGRTDTQYF. CDR3 coding DNA: TGTGCCAGCAGTTCGCGGACAGGGCGCACAGATACGCAGTATTTT.

This clonotype came up a few times. The chain employs TRBV30 and TRBJ2-2; unclear D gene. This CDR3 comprises 12 residues. Germline CDR1 and CDR2: GTSNPN and SVGIG (reference sequence). V gave up 2 bases and J gave up 5 bases, with 6 bases separating them. The CDR3 loop reads CAWSPQTGELFF. The DNA of the CDR3 is TGTGCCTGGAGTCCCCAAACCGGGGAGCTGTTTTTT.

J is TRBJ2-5 and V is TRBV7-2; possibly TRBD2 for D (6 bases). This CDR3 contains 13 residues. V was pared by 4 bases and J by 1 base, with 7 bases between. Per germline, CDR1 SGHTA and CDR2 FQGNSA. The CDR3 DNA is TGTGCCAGCAGCTGGGGACTCCAAGAGACCCAGTACTTC. This translates into CASSWGLQETQYF.

The gene calls are TRBV3-1 and TRBJ1-1; maybe TRBD1 (6 bases). The germline V gene encodes CDR1 LGHDT and CDR2 YNNKEL (reference sequence). V gave up 4 bases and J gave up 9 bases, with 18 bases separating them. The length of the CDR3 is 14 residues. CDR3 in amino acids: CASSPSGEQRKAFF. In DNA, the CDR3 is TGTGCCAGCAGCCCGTCAGGGGAACAGCGCAAAGCTTTCTTT.

The chain employs TRBV10-3 and TRBJ1-5; D gene unclear. This CDR3 is built from 14 residues. V lost 3 bases, J lost 9 bases, and 15 bases lay in between. Germline V gene lookup returns CDR1 ENHRY and CDR2 SYGVKD. The CDR3 nucleotides are TGTGCCATCAGTGACCCTCTTACGGGCGGGCCCCAGCATTTT. Its translation: CAISDPLTGGPQHF.